This T cell receptor beta chain was sequenced during a study of T cell repertoires in cytomegalovirus infection. Across the study: Indicated by public TCR beta signatures were CMV infection and matching HLA type. Study observations and caveats: The ex vivo response was dominated by HLA-C-restricted CMV-specific TCR beta clonotypes.

This clonotype was seen ten or more times. Its antigen is unidentified. V lost 5 bases, J lost 0 bases, and 6 bases stayed unmatched. Germline lookup yields CDR1 SGHTA and CDR2 FQGNSA. CDR3 size: 16 residues. TCRdb called the reads again in MiXCR, with one record for every CDR3 protein. The table lists fewer than 250,000 distinct CDR3 sequences, around an eighth of them singletons. This sequence joins TRBV7-2 and TRBJ2-1; 8 bases fit TRBD2. The sequencing sample was made of PBMCs. This receptor was identified in a human donor in good health (CMV status not recorded). Some clones in this sample may be carry-over from other donors' samples. CDR3 in amino acids: CASSPLAGTSYNEQFF. CDR3 sequence (DNA): TGTGCCAGCAGCCCCTTAGCGGGGACCTCCTACAATGAGCAGTTCTTC.